The T cell receptor (beta chain) described here comes from a study of human T cells and chemical hapten exposure. The CDR3 covers 15 residues. Trimming took off 3 bases at V and 5 bases at J, with 16 bases between the two ends. Germline CDR1 reads MDHEN; CDR2 reads SYDVKM. Broader study findings: No shift was seen in TCRs above 1 in 1000 frequency with DPC sensitization. It was expanded TCRs that formed significantly more large CDR3 similarity clusters than controls did.

Described time point: patch test 2, 6 weeks after DPC sensitization. Treatment of the sample: therapeutic diphenylcyclopropenone sensitization with weekly scalp DPC. Worth noting for this clonotype: The antigen is unknown.

Library preparation tagged each individual cDNA molecule with a unique molecular identifier. TCRdb reanalysed the RACE reads using MiXCR and keeps one entry per CDR3 protein. The table records some 80,000 distinct CDR3 sequences, 11% of them present only once. This sequence originates from a man younger than 35 with alopecia areata. Some clones in this sample may be carry-over from other donors' samples. This material consisted of whole blood, taken in connection with sensitization to the hapten diphenylcyclopropenone (DPC). The chain combines TRBV28 with TRBJ2-5; D is unresolved. CDR3 amino acids: CASSFVAGLGETQYF. For the CDR3, the DNA is TGTGCCAGCAGTTTCGTTGCCGGGTTGGGGGAGACCCAGTACTTC. The whole variable domain, filled in from reference TRBV28 and TRBJ2-5, reads DVKVTQSSRYLVKRTGEKVFLECVQDMDHENMFWYRQDPGLGLRLIYFSYDVKMKEKGDIPEGYSVSREKKERFSLILESASTNQTSMYLCASSFVAGLGETQYFGPGTRLLVL.